Below, 30 T cell receptor beta chains from the same sample are listed, as sequenced in a study of vaccination and CD4 T cells after COVID-19. The sample's treatment: approximately 9-day PBMC culture with coronavirus spike peptide pools or control peptides (ViraFEST assay). Their target antigens are unknown. Sequencing of the DNA from cultured CD4+ T cells was carried out with the Oncomine TCR Beta short-read assay. Each CDR3 protein gets one entry after TCRdb re-called the PCR reads with MiXCR. The sample carries about 26,000 distinct CDR3 sequences, 50% recorded once. The sample consisted of CD4+ T cells from blood, cultured in vitro, taken before SARS-CoV-2 vaccination. These receptors came from a human donor who received a COVID-19 vaccine.

Notes on this clonotype: Germline is not matched at one junction end, which may reflect a read error. This chain joins TRBV20-1 and TRBJ1-2; 8 bases map to TRBD1. CDR3 size: 14 residues. Germline V gene lookup returns CDR1 DFQATT and CDR2 SNEGSKA (reference sequence). The CDR3 here is CSARGDRSNYGYTF. The CDR3 bases are TGCAGTGCGAGAGGGGACAGGAGTAACTATGGCTACACCTTC.

This sequence joins TRBV5-1 and TRBJ1-1; D is perhaps TRBD1 (6 bases). The V end lost 4 bases, the J end lost 2 bases, and 15 bases lay between the germline ends. CDR3 length: 15 residues. Germline assignment: CDR1 SGHRS and CDR2 YFSETQ. The DNA of the CDR3 is TGCGCCAGCAGCCCCCAGACAGGCTTCAACACTGAAGCTTTCTTT. This sequence encodes CASSPQTGFNTEAFF.

This chain links TRBV28 with TRBJ2-4; D uncertain. Per the germline V gene, CDR1 is MDHEN and CDR2 is SYDVKM. The V gene lost 6 bases and the J gene lost 0 bases, with 15 bases spanning the gap. This CDR3 has 16 residues. The CDR3 protein is CASSPLEIVAKNIQYF. The DNA of the CDR3 is TGTGCCAGCAGCCCTCTAGAGATAGTAGCCAAAAACATTCAGTACTTC.

The V gene is TRBV24-1, the J gene TRBJ1-1; the match to TRBD1 covers 8 bases. The V and J ends lost 7 bases and 0 bases, in that order; junction bases with no gene match: 3. The CDR3 is 14 residues long. CDR1 is KGHDR and CDR2 is SFDVKD in the germline V gene. CDR3 residues: CATRDRGVNTEAFF. CDR3 coding DNA: TGTGCCACCAGAGACAGGGGCGTGAACACTGAAGCTTTCTTT.

CDR3 bases: TGTGCCAGCAGCTTAGGGTACAATGGCTACACCTTC. It specifies CASSLGYNGYTF. The V and J genes are TRBV7-9 and TRBJ1-2; D uncertain. CDR3 length: 12 amino acids. The V gene's germline CDR1 is SEHNR and CDR2 FQNEAQ (reference sequence). V lost 1 base and J lost 6, with 6 bases in between.

V and J are TRBV7-3 and TRBJ2-3; 8 positions agree with TRBD2. Germline assignment: CDR1 SGHTA and CDR2 FQGTGA. The V segment lost 1 base and the J segment 3 bases; nucleotides outside the gene matches: 3. The length of the CDR3 is 15 residues. The CDR3: CASSLSRGGTDTQYF. The CDR3 DNA reads TGTGCCAGCAGCTTAAGTCGGGGGGGGACAGATACGCAGTATTTT.

This chain uses TRBV12-3 or TRBV12-4 with TRBJ1-6; 10 bases match TRBD1. V dropped 4 bases and J dropped 9; count of bases not matched to a gene: 3. The length of the CDR3 is 14 residues. CDR3 protein: CASSSGQGSSPLHF. Here the CDR3 DNA reads TGTGCCAGCAGTTCGGGACAGGGGAGTTCACCCCTCCACTTT.

This rearrangement joins TRBV12-3 or TRBV12-4 to TRBJ1-5; 8 bases line up with TRBD1. J gave up 3 bases and V 3 bases, and 4 bases lay outside the gene matches. The CDR3 is 15 amino acids. This chain's CDR3 is CASSLDRAYNQPQHF. Here the CDR3 DNA reads TGTGCCAGCAGTTTGGACAGGGCGTACAATCAGCCCCAGCATTTT.

This clonotype was seen only a few times. This chain joins TRBV7-2 and TRBJ2-7; 12 bases map to TRBD2. This CDR3 is built from 16 residues. Germline V lookup: CDR1 SGHTA, CDR2 FQGNSA. Trimming removed 1 base from V and 1 base from J; junction bases left unmatched: 2. The CDR3 protein is CASSLEGTSGSYEQYF. Here the CDR3 DNA reads TGTGCCAGCAGCTTAGAGGGGACTAGCGGGTCCTACGAGCAGTACTTC.

The chain links TRBV6-1 to TRBJ2-1, with TRBD2 matching over 8 bases. V dropped 1 base and J dropped 7; count of bases not matched to a gene: 6. Germline values: CDR1 MNHNS, CDR2 SASEGT. This CDR3 has 15 amino acids. The CDR3 nucleotides are TGTGCCAGCAGTGAAGACGGACTAGCCGTTAATGAGCAGTTCTTC. Protein product: CASSEDGLAVNEQFF.

The CDR3 nucleotides are TGTGCCAGTGCCGGGACTCTCACAGATACGCAGTATTTT. Translation: CASAGTLTDTQYF. The chain uses TRBV6-4 and TRBJ2-3; weak D call: TRBD2 (6 bases). Germline CDR1 is MRHNA and CDR2 is SNTAGT. Between the trimmed V and J ends, which lost 9 bases and 2 bases, there was a span of 12 bases. The CDR3 is made up of 13 amino acids.

The chain employs TRBV23-1 and TRBJ1-2; D gene unclear. TRBV23-1 is reported as an ORF; its role is uncertain. With 5 bases removed from V and 4 bases from J, the gap between germline ends came to 5 bases. The CDR3 extends over 11 amino acids. For the CDR3, the DNA is TGCGCCAGCAGTATCGGCTATGGCTACACCTTC. This encodes CASSIGYGYTF.

The CDR3 DNA reads as TGTGCCAGCGAGGGACTAGCCCTTATCACAGATACGCAGTATTTT. This gives the protein CASEGLALITDTQYF. The chain is built from TRBV2 and TRBJ2-3; 9 bases match TRBD2. The CDR3 runs 15 residues. CDR1 SNHLY and CDR2 FYNNEI come from the germline V gene. V lost 8 bases, J lost 2 bases, and 8 bases stayed unmatched.

A single count supports this clonotype. The chain uses TRBV5-1 and TRBJ2-1; maybe TRBD2 (5 bases). The CDR3 is 14 residues long. Germline V gene data show CDR1 as SGHRS and CDR2 as YFSETQ. V was cut by 2 bases and J by 7 bases, with 13 bases left in between. The CDR3 DNA reads TGCGCCAGCAGCTTCTTAGGCCCGGGGAATGAGCAGTTCTTC. Translation: CASSFLGPGNEQFF.

V usage is TRBV10-3 and J usage is TRBJ1-3, with D maybe TRBD1 (5 bases). V dropped 8 bases and J dropped 2 bases, with 13 bases sitting between them. The CDR3 loop spans 14 amino acids. Per germline, CDR1 ENHRY and CDR2 SYGVKD. CDR3 coding DNA: TGTGCCATCGAGGGGATGGGGACTGGAAACACCATATATTTT. Protein sequence: CAIEGMGTGNTIYF.

In this sample, this clonotype turned up a few times. This chain joins TRBV6-5 and TRBJ2-5; 11 bases are a match to TRBD1. J lost 2 bases, V lost 2 bases, and 4 bases had no gene match. This CDR3 has 16 amino acids. From germline, CDR1 is MNHEY and CDR2 SVGAGI. The CDR3 sequence is CASSYAGDRGQETQYF. The CDR3, as DNA: TGTGCCAGCAGTTACGCCGGGGACAGGGGGCAAGAGACCCAGTACTTC.

The chain employs TRBV5-1 and TRBJ1-2, with D tentatively TRBD1 (6 bases). This CDR3 contains 15 residues. V lost 2 bases, J lost 5 bases, and 16 bases lay in between. The germline V gene encodes CDR1 SGHRS and CDR2 YFSETQ. For the CDR3, the DNA is TGCGCCAGCAGCTTCGGGTCCCGGGACACTTATGGCTACACCTTC. Translating gives CASSFGSRDTYGYTF.

The chain joins TRBV6-2 or TRBV6-3 to TRBJ1-1; D not resolved. This CDR3 has 12 amino acids. Trimming cost V 4 bases and J 11 bases, with 14 bases left between them. CDR1 and CDR2 from the germline V gene are MNHEY and SVGEGT. The CDR3 nucleotides are TGTGCCAGCAGTTCCTCTCAGGCGGAGGCTTTCTTT. Amino acid sequence: CASSSSQAEAFF.

The chain has TRBV6-1 and TRBJ1-6; 8 bases map to TRBD1. The CDR3 sequence is 15 residues long. J gave up 10 bases and V 4 bases, and 9 bases lay outside the gene matches. The germline V gene encodes CDR1 MNHNS and CDR2 SASEGT. Here the CDR3 DNA reads TGTGCCAGCAGTGCACCGCAGGGGGCTGGATCACCCCTCCACTTT. It specifies CASSAPQGAGSPLHF.

CDR3 in DNA: TGTGCCAGCAGCTTAGGTCCGCTAGACCAGACCCAGTACTTC. It encodes CASSLGPLDQTQYF. This chain links TRBV7-2 with TRBJ2-5; D is unresolved. V was clipped by 1 base and J by 6 bases, with 12 bases between them. This CDR3 has 14 residues. CDR1 is SGHTA and CDR2 is FQGNSA in the germline V gene.

This chain uses TRBV24-1 with TRBJ2-2, with D possibly matching TRBD2 (5 bases). Germline V CDR1 and CDR2: KGHDR, SFDVKD. Trimming cost V 2 bases and J 2 bases, with 11 bases left between them. CDR3 length: 16 residues. CDR3 amino acids: CATSDSSRENTGELFF. The CDR3 nucleotides are TGTGCCACCAGTGATTCGTCACGGGAAAACACCGGGGAGCTGTTTTTT.

The chain employs TRBV5-1 and TRBJ2-5; TRBD2 agrees at 7 bases. Germline V gene data show CDR1 as SGHRS and CDR2 as YFSETQ. The CDR3 is 15 residues long. V gave up 6 bases and J gave up 3 bases; unmatched junction bases: 11. The CDR3 region is CASKSGVKIEETQYF. In DNA form, the CDR3 reads TGCGCCAGCAAGAGCGGGGTCAAAATAGAAGAGACCCAGTACTTC. The complete variable domain, with remaining parts taken from reference TRBV5-1 and TRBJ2-5, reads KAGVTQTPRYLIKTRGQQVTLSCSPISGHRSVSWYQQTPGQGLQFLFEYFSETQRNKGNFPGRFSGRQFSNSRSEMNVSTLELGDSALYLCASKSGVKIEETQYFGPGTRLLVL.

This rearrangement joins TRBV5-4 to TRBJ2-3, with D unclear. The CDR3 extends over 13 amino acids. V lost 2 bases and J lost 4, with 8 bases in between. CDR1 and CDR2 from the germline V gene are SGHNT and YYREEE (reference sequence). Here the CDR3 DNA reads TGTGCCAGCAGCTTCCTTGGCGCAGATACGCAGTATTTT. Protein sequence: CASSFLGADTQYF.

This rearrangement joins TRBV2 to TRBJ2-2; 8 bases agree with TRBD2. Germline V lookup: CDR1 SNHLY, CDR2 FYNNEI. The CDR3 contains 16 residues. The V and J ends lost 5 bases and 1 base, in that order; junction bases with no gene match: 6. DNA for the CDR3: TGTGCCAGCAGTCGGGAGGCGGGGGGGAACACCGGGGAGCTGTTTTTT. Translated: CASSREAGGNTGELFF.

This clonotype was recorded a few times. The chain couples TRBV12-5 to TRBJ1-1; D perhaps matches TRBD1 (5 bases). The CDR3 runs 14 residues. CDR1 and CDR2 (germline): LGHNT, FRNRAP. V lost 1 base to trimming and J lost 8 bases, with 14 bases between them. The CDR3 region has the DNA TGTGCTAGTGGTTTGGCCTGGGCGGGGACCGAAGCTTTCTTT. This codes for CASGLAWAGTEAFF.

The rearrangement joins TRBV3-1 to TRBJ1-1; 9 nucleotides match TRBD1. Germline lookup yields CDR1 LGHDT and CDR2 YNNKEL (reference sequence). The CDR3 spans 16 residues. V trimming: 1 base; J trimming: 4 bases; junction bases outside the gene matches: 7. This chain's CDR3 is CASSQGGTGRSTEAFF. For the CDR3, the DNA is TGTGCCAGCAGCCAAGGAGGGACAGGGCGGAGCACTGAAGCTTTCTTT.

This clonotype was seen more than once but under ten times. This chain joins TRBV27 and TRBJ1-1; 7 nucleotides line up with TRBD1. The CDR3 contains 15 residues. The V gene's germline CDR1 is MNHEY and CDR2 SMNVEV (reference sequence). The V and J ends lost 6 bases and 0 bases, in that order; junction bases with no gene match: 7. CDR3: CASRPNRGMNTEAFF. CDR3 coding DNA: TGTGCCAGCAGACCCAACAGGGGAATGAACACTGAAGCTTTCTTT.

The gene calls are TRBV10-1 and TRBJ2-5, with 7 bases matching TRBD2. The CDR3 length is 15 residues. V lost 2 bases to trimming and J lost 4 bases; unmatched junction nucleotides: 7. Germline V CDR1 and CDR2: WNHNN, SYGVQD (reference sequence). CDR3 DNA: TGCGCCAGCAGTGAGATTGCGGGGGAGGGAGAGACCCAGTACTTC. Its translation: CASSEIAGEGETQYF.

The rearrangement links TRBV5-6 to TRBJ2-6; D remains ambiguous. Trimming pared 0 bases from V and 2 bases from J, leaving 6 bases between. Per germline, CDR1 SGHDT and CDR2 YYEEEE. There are 15 residues in the CDR3. This chain's CDR3 is CASSLVWAGANVLTF. CDR3 in DNA: TGTGCCAGCAGCTTGGTATGGGCTGGGGCCAACGTCCTGACTTTC.

The chain has TRBV6-1 and TRBJ2-7; D perhaps matches TRBD2 (6 bases). The CDR3 loop spans 13 amino acids. Germline loops: CDR1 MNHNS, CDR2 SASEGT. V shed 3 bases and J shed 5 bases, with 11 bases lying between them. The CDR3 reads CASSERRVDEQYF. For the CDR3, the DNA is TGTGCCAGCAGTGAGAGGAGGGTCGACGAGCAGTACTTC.